The 24 T cell receptor beta chains listed next were all sequenced from one sample in a study of cytomegalovirus exposure and HLA in healthy donors. Libraries were prepared by immunoSEQ multiplex PCR; TCRdb keeps only in-frame clonotypes and omits some of them. The sample lists 190,000 or so clones; 65% to 90% were seen once. The sequenced material came from PBMCs. The source of these receptors is a woman aged 30 to 39 in good health and CMV-seropositive.

This chain joins TRBV11-2 and TRBJ2-1, with D hard to call. The V gene's germline CDR1 is SGHAT and CDR2 FQNNGV. V was clipped by 3 bases and J by 0 bases, with 12 bases between them. CDR3 length: 16 amino acids. CDR3 nucleotide sequence: TGTGCCAGCAGCTTCCCCGCGAGGAGCTCCTACAATGAGCAGTTCTTC. This translates into CASSFPARSSYNEQFF.

This chain connects TRBV9 to TRBJ1-2, with TRBD1 matching over 11 bases. J gave up 4 bases and V 3 bases, and 5 bases lay outside the gene matches. The CDR3 runs to 15 residues. Germline assignment: CDR1 SGDLS and CDR2 YYNGEE. The CDR3 nucleotides read TGTGCCAGCAGCGGGGGACAGGGGGAAGGCTATGGCTACACCTTC. It translates to CASSGGQGEGYGYTF.

The chain recombines TRBV5-1 with TRBJ2-1; a weak D match, TRBD2 (6 bases). CDR3 length equals 15 residues. Germline CDR1 is SGHRS and CDR2 is YFSETQ. V was pared by 0 bases and J by 6 bases, with 13 bases between. CDR3 in amino acids: CASSLEPGASNEQFF. The CDR3 DNA reads TGCGCCAGCAGCTTGGAGCCGGGAGCTAGCAATGAGCAGTTCTTC.

The chain couples TRBV5-1 to TRBJ2-2; 11 nucleotides match TRBD1. V was pared by 2 bases and J by 2 bases, with 2 bases of the junction left unmatched. The length of the CDR3 is 16 residues. Germline V CDR1 and CDR2: SGHRS, YFSETQ. CDR3 nucleotide sequence: TGCGCCAGCAGCTTTGGACAGGGGGCTAACACCGGGGAGCTGTTTTTT. This gives the protein CASSFGQGANTGELFF.

The chain employs TRBV6-1 and TRBJ1-1, with D perhaps matching TRBD1 (5 bases). There are 13 residues in the CDR3. The V and J ends lost 6 bases and 1 base respectively, with 9 bases between them. In germline, CDR1 is MNHNS, CDR2 SASEGT. The CDR3 loop reads CASRSTANTEAFF. The CDR3 DNA reads TGTGCCAGCAGATCGACAGCGAACACTGAAGCTTTCTTT.

The table lists this clone with a count of one. The chain has TRBV5-1 and TRBJ2-3, with 7 bases fitting TRBD2. CDR1 and CDR2 (germline): SGHRS, YFSETQ. J gave up 0 bases and V 5 bases, and 6 bases lay outside the gene matches. This CDR3 spans 15 amino acids. The CDR3 loop is CASSRGEASTDTQYF. CDR3 nucleotides: TGCGCCAGCAGTCGGGGGGAGGCTAGCACAGATACGCAGTATTTT.

The chain links TRBV7-6 to TRBJ1-2; D is perhaps TRBD1 (5 bases). This CDR3 is 14 amino acids long. Germline CDR1 and CDR2: SGHVS and FNYEAQ. Trimming took 4 bases from V and 4 from J, leaving 13 bases between them. The CDR3 region has the DNA TGTGCCAGCAGCTCATCTGGGGCCGGCTATGGCTACACCTTC. This translates into CASSSSGAGYGYTF. The full variable domain, completed using reference TRBV7-6 and TRBJ1-2, is GAGVSQSPRYKVTKRGQDVALRCDPISGHVSLYWYRQALGQGPEFLTYFNYEAQQDKSGLPNDRFSAERPEGSISTLTIQRTEQRDSAMYRCASSSSGAGYGYTFGSGTRLTVV.

The rearrangement uses TRBV27 and TRBJ2-3, with 8 nucleotides matching TRBD2. The CDR3 sequence is 15 residues long. Germline loops: CDR1 MNHEY, CDR2 SMNVEV (reference sequence). With V trimmed by 4 bases and J by 3 bases, 6 bases remained unmatched. The CDR3 is CASSSSGRGTDTQYF. The CDR3 DNA is TGTGCCAGCAGTTCCAGCGGGAGAGGAACAGATACGCAGTATTTT.

This clone showed up just a few times. The genes are TRBV15 and TRBJ1-5; 7 bases align to TRBD1. This CDR3 region has 16 residues. Trimming took 0 bases from V and 3 from J; bases not matched to a gene: 5. Germline lookup yields CDR1 LNHNV and CDR2 YYDKDF (reference sequence). CDR3 amino acids: CATSRERDSLNQPQHF. The DNA for the CDR3 is TGTGCCACCAGCAGAGAGAGGGACAGCCTCAATCAGCCCCAGCATTTT.

This chain uses TRBV7-8 with TRBJ2-7; tentatively, D is TRBD2 (6 bases). CDR3 length equals 14 residues. Trimming removed 11 bases from V and 2 bases from J, with 19 bases in between. Germline CDR1 is SGHVS and CDR2 is FQNEAQ. CDR3 loop: CASSLRTTAYEQYF. CDR3 coding DNA: TGTGCCTCAAGCTTAAGGACTACCGCCTACGAGCAGTACTTC.

The V gene is TRBV4-1, the J gene TRBJ1-2, with TRBD1 matching 7 bases. The germline V gene encodes CDR1 MGHRA and CDR2 YSYEKL. The CDR3 runs 16 residues. V lost 4 bases and J lost 2; bases outside the gene matches: 10. The CDR3 sequence is CASSPDRDRINYGYTF. The CDR3 nucleotides read TGCGCCAGCAGCCCGGACCGGGACAGAATAAACTATGGCTACACCTTC.

The rearrangement uses TRBV6-5 and TRBJ1-2; D remains ambiguous. The V gene's germline CDR1 is MNHEY and CDR2 SVGAGI. Between the trimmed V and J ends, which lost 6 bases and 8 bases, there was a span of 13 bases. The CDR3 has 12 residues. DNA of the CDR3: TGTGCCAGCAGCACGGGTCAAGCAGGCTACACCTTC. It translates to CASSTGQAGYTF.

The chain employs TRBV27 and TRBJ2-3; 13 nucleotides line up with TRBD2. CDR3 length: 16 amino acids. V trimming: 5 bases; J trimming: 3 bases; junction bases outside the gene matches: 5. The V gene's germline CDR1 is MNHEY and CDR2 SMNVEV (reference sequence). Here the CDR3 reads CASSGTSGRETDTQYF. Written as DNA, the CDR3 is TGTGCCAGCAGTGGAACTAGCGGGAGGGAAACAGATACGCAGTATTTT.

This chain's CDR3 is CASSYEHAEAFF. The CDR3 bases are TGTGCCAGCAGCTACGAACACGCTGAAGCTTTCTTT. This rearrangement joins TRBV11-2 to TRBJ1-1; D is ambiguous. Germline V gene sequence: CDR1 SGHAT, CDR2 FQNNGV. V was pared by 4 bases and J by 6 bases, with 9 bases between. There are 12 residues in the CDR3.

J is TRBJ2-7 and V is TRBV7-8; TRBD1 might be the D (6 bases). The CDR3 has 14 amino acids. The V gene's germline CDR1 is SGHVS and CDR2 FQNEAQ. Trimming took 5 bases from V and 2 from J, leaving 13 bases between them. CDR3 amino acids: CASSPKDSTYEQYF. DNA for the CDR3: TGTGCCAGCAGCCCCAAGGACAGTACCTACGAGCAGTACTTC.

The rearrangement links TRBV5-4 to TRBJ2-3, with 10 bases identical to TRBD2. V trimming: 2 bases; J trimming: 4 bases; junction bases outside the gene matches: 10. The germline gives CDR1 SGHNT, CDR2 YYREEE (reference sequence). This CDR3 has 17 amino acids. The CDR3 DNA reads as TGTGCCAGCAGCTTTGGGGCTAGCGGGAGATCGGCAGATACGCAGTATTTT. Translated: CASSFGASGRSADTQYF.

V gene TRBV19 combines with J gene TRBJ2-5, with D perhaps matching TRBD1 (6 bases). The CDR3 sequence is 14 residues long. Trimming stripped 6 bases from V and 3 bases from J, with 14 bases between. From germline, CDR1 is LNHDA and CDR2 SQIVND (reference sequence). CDR3 nucleotide sequence: TGTGCCAGTAGGGTACAGGGATCCGAAGAGACCCAGTACTTC. The encoded protein is CASRVQGSEETQYF.

This sequence joins TRBV6-5 and TRBJ1-3, with D unresolved. Germline V gene data show CDR1 as MNHEY and CDR2 as SVGAGI. V shed 5 bases and J shed 2 bases, with 10 bases lying between them. CDR3 length: 14 residues. This CDR3 reads CASSPSLPGNTIYF. The CDR3, as DNA: TGTGCCAGCAGTCCCTCCCTACCTGGAAACACCATATATTTT.

The chain employs TRBV7-2 and TRBJ1-2; D might be TRBD1 (5 bases). With 5 bases removed from V and 8 bases from J, the gap between germline ends came to 21 bases. The germline V gene has CDR1 SGHTA and CDR2 FQGNSA. The CDR3 runs to 15 residues. The CDR3 loop is CASSLTGIPRGGYTF. Here the CDR3 DNA reads TGTGCCAGCAGCCTTACGGGCATCCCGCGGGGGGGCTACACCTTC.

This rearrangement joins TRBV5-6 to TRBJ1-2; D gene uncertain. Germline V gene lookup returns CDR1 SGHDT and CDR2 YYEEEE. V lost 2 bases to trimming and J lost 8 bases, with 19 bases between them. This CDR3 comprises 15 residues. In DNA, the CDR3 is TGTGCCAGCAGCTTTAAAAGGGAACGGGAGAGCGGCTACACCTTC. It specifies CASSFKRERESGYTF.

The V and J genes are TRBV6-6 and TRBJ1-2; D gene unclear. Germline-derived CDR1 and CDR2 are MNHNY and SVGAGI (reference sequence). Trimming shortened V by 0 bases and J by 7 bases, and 12 bases separated the two germline ends. This CDR3 region has 14 residues. The CDR3 region is CASSYSTQAAGYTF. The CDR3 nucleotides are TGTGCCAGCAGTTACTCGACTCAAGCGGCTGGCTACACCTTC.

This clone was detected once. The rearrangement uses TRBV5-1 and TRBJ2-1; 12 bases align to TRBD2. Germline V CDR1 and CDR2: SGHRS, YFSETQ. The V and J ends lost 4 bases and 7 bases, in that order; junction bases with no gene match: 6. This CDR3 spans 15 amino acids. CDR3 DNA: TGCGCCAGCAGCCTTCTAGCGGGGGGGAAGAATGAGCAGTTCTTC. It specifies CASSLLAGGKNEQFF. Filled out from reference TRBV5-1 and TRBJ2-1, the complete variable domain reads KAGVTQTPRYLIKTRGQQVTLSCSPISGHRSVSWYQQTPGQGLQFLFEYFSETQRNKGNFPGRFSGRQFSNSRSEMNVSTLELGDSALYLCASSLLAGGKNEQFFGPGTRLTVL.

The genes are TRBV19 and TRBJ1-2; a possible D gene is TRBD1 (6 bases). V lost 5 bases, J lost 7 bases, and 11 bases lay in between. The CDR3 is 12 amino acids. Germline V CDR1 and CDR2: LNHDA, SQIVND (reference sequence). The CDR3 DNA is TGTGCCAGTAGTGCGAACAGGGCTGGCTACACCTTC. Its translation: CASSANRAGYTF.

V is TRBV25-1 and J is TRBJ1-1; the match to TRBD1 covers 7 bases. The CDR3 length is 13 residues. The junction had 3 bases not matched to a gene; V was cut back by 4 bases and J by 4 bases. Germline CDR1 is MGHDK and CDR2 is SYGVNS. CDR3 nucleotides: TGTGCCAGCAGTGCAGGGGGAAGCACTGAAGCTTTCTTT. Translated, it gives CASSAGGSTEAFF.